The rows below give T cell receptor beta chains drawn from one sample of a study of shared clonotypes between healthy human individuals. Profiling relied on immunoSEQ multiplex PCR, and the TCRdb table lists in-frame clones only, not all of them. Of roughly 590,000 clones in the sample, nearly 97% are singletons; the top ten hold about 0.11%. Sequencing used naive CD8+ T cells sorted from blood. The source of these receptors is a woman in her 30s in good health. The CDR3 runs from the conserved cysteine through the conserved F or W.

cdr3_aa	v_call	j_call
CATRDTYYEQYF	TRBV2	TRBJ2-7
CASSEGGSPEQYF	TRBV6-1	TRBJ2-7
CSVASTGAGFF	TRBV29-1	TRBJ1-1
CASSPVTEAFF	TRBV11-2	TRBJ1-1
CASSPLGNEQFF	TRBV7-9	TRBJ2-1
CASSELGLENTGELFF	TRBV6-1	TRBJ2-2
CASSRGGRSYEQYF	TRBV19	TRBJ2-7
CASSPDTTYEQYF	TRBV5-1	TRBJ2-7
CASSLDYLETQYF	TRBV6-6	TRBJ2-5
CASSFRGGSGSFGYEQYF	TRBV28	TRBJ2-7
CASSLWTDSYEQYF	TRBV5-1	.
CASSRTGTSPTYEQYF	TRBV4-1	.
CASNGGARDPQYF	TRBV5-6	TRBJ2-5
CASSESGMGNEQFF	TRBV6-4	TRBJ2-1
CASSPPTGAFGELFF	TRBV19	TRBJ2-2
CASRSSGREAFQQYF	TRBV2	TRBJ2-7
CATEPPLRADTDTQYF	TRBV10-2	TRBJ2-3
CASSTMDRETYEQYF	TRBV28	TRBJ2-7
CASIGPGNTDTQYF	TRBV5-6	TRBJ2-3
CASSPTLVAGYNEQFF	TRBV7-9	TRBJ2-1
CAYSGLSYEQYF	TRBV30	TRBJ2-7
CASKGRDTEAFF	TRBV6-6	TRBJ1-1
CASSWRGRNSNQPQHF	TRBV19	TRBJ1-5
CASSVGVGGIEQFF	TRBV9	TRBJ2-1
CASSWPSPETQYF	TRBV28	TRBJ2-5
CASSLDVVAGVMSEQYF	TRBV7-9	TRBJ2-7
CASSQGVYNQPQHF	TRBV4-1	TRBJ1-5
CASSLWGGPTDTQYF	TRBV5-6	TRBJ2-3